This T cell receptor beta chain was documented in a study of Ad26.COV2.S vaccination and SARS-CoV-2 variants. This CDR3 region has 15 residues. V was pared by 2 bases and J by 0 bases, with 11 bases between. Germline assignment: CDR1 MNHEY and CDR2 SVGEGT. The sample's treatment: 15 to 20 received Ad26.COV2.S at low or high dose, single or two shots; several received placebo; per-sample allocation not given. All samples were drawn on day 63, counting from the first vaccine or placebo injection. In Boston, an adult donor aged 18-55 years took part. Findings of the study overall: Compared with placebo recipients, vaccine recipients had higher spike-specific TCR breadth. After vaccination, substantial breadth of spike-specific CD8+ and CD4+ responses was reported.

The protocol was immunoSEQ multiplex PCR, while the TCRdb copy is restricted to in-frame clones and leaves out a portion. The sample holds more than 400,000 clones, less than 95% seen once. With regard to this clone: Its target is not known.

This TCR was recovered from a person aged 18 to 65 who received the Ad26.COV2.S COVID-19 vaccine or a placebo. The genes are TRBV6-2 or TRBV6-3 and TRBJ2-7; D call uncertain. The sequenced sample was peripheral blood, obtained in a trial of Ad26.COV2.S vaccine versus placebo. The chain's CDR3 is CASSYPVPLSYEQYF. In DNA, the CDR3 is TGTGCCAGCAGTTACCCGGTTCCACTCTCCTACGAGCAGTACTTC.